What follows are 21 T cell receptor beta chains derived from one specimen sequenced in a study of regulatory T cells in long-lasting Graves disease (dated by TCRdb to the early 2020s). The time point label of this sample denotes: persistent/refractory GD, antithyroid drugs over 5 years with positive TRAb. For both TCR sequencing and RNA sequencing, RNA was extracted from PBMCs in TRIzol. The library was made by multiplex PCR. TCRdb records Illumina HiSeq 4000 as the sequencer. CDR3 regions were amplified by Arm-PCR with iRepertoire HTBI primers to construct TCR beta libraries. Clones were called with MiXCR by TCRdb after fastp trimmed the public reads at Q25, and only in-frame beta chains were retained. Rows matching on CDR3 protein sequence are summarized as one entry with the most common DNA and genes. This sample comprises roughly 500,000 distinct CDR3 sequences, approximately 23% of them detected only once. The ten largest clones capture roughly 14% of the sample.

Sample: peripheral blood mononuclear cells (PBMCs), taken when the disease was refractory, from a patient treated with antithyroid drugs. The source of these receptors is a female donor with Graves disease.

The chain combines TRBV4-2 with TRBJ2-5, with a tentative D call TRBD1 (5 bases). The CDR3 contains 15 residues. Germline-derived CDR1 and CDR2 are LGHNA and YNFKEQ. V dropped 1 base and J dropped 7 bases, with 16 bases sitting between them. The CDR3 loop reads CASSQGGYQGGTQYF. The CDR3 region has the DNA TGTGCCAGCAGCCAAGGAGGCTACCAGGGTGGGACCCAGTACTTC.

This chain uses TRBV5-1 with TRBJ2-7, with 7 nucleotides matching TRBD1. The CDR3 is 12 residues long. With V trimmed by 7 bases and J by 5 bases, 6 bases remained unmatched. In germline, CDR1 is SGHRS, CDR2 YFSETQ. The DNA for the CDR3 is TGCGCCAGCGTCGGTCAGGGGGACGAGCAGTACTTC. Translated, it gives CASVGQGDEQYF. Full variable domain (rest looked up from reference TRBV5-1 and TRBJ2-7): KAGVTQTPRYLIKTRGQQVTLSCSPISGHRSVSWYQQTPGQGLQFLFEYFSETQRNKGNFPGRFSGRQFSNSRSEMNVSTLELGDSALYLCASVGQGDEQYFGPGTRLTVT.

This clonotype was recorded many times. V and J are TRBV12-3 or TRBV12-4 and TRBJ2-5; 8 bases match TRBD1. With 6 bases clipped from V and 4 bases from J, the junction kept 7 bases outside the gene matches. This CDR3 is 14 amino acids long. The CDR3 region has the DNA TGTGCCAGCAGCGACAGACAGGGGAGAGAGACCCAGTACTTC. Protein: CASSDRQGRETQYF.

Ten or more counts support this clonotype. This chain uses TRBV29-1 with TRBJ2-7; perhaps TRBD1 as D (6 bases). CDR1 is SQVTM, CDR2 ANQGSEA, per germline. V was pared by 6 bases and J by 3 bases, with 12 bases between. The CDR3 has 12 residues. CDR3 in DNA: TGCAGCGTCGAGACAGGAGTCTACGAGCAGTACTTC. Amino acid sequence: CSVETGVYEQYF.

The table lists this clonotype with a few counts. The rearrangement joins TRBV29-1 to TRBJ2-1; tentative D call: TRBD1 (6 bases). V dropped 7 bases and J dropped 5 bases, with 15 bases sitting between them. The V gene's germline CDR1 is SQVTM and CDR2 ANQGSEA. This CDR3 contains 13 residues. In nucleotides, the CDR3 is TGCAGCGCTAACTCAGGGGTTAACAATGAGCAGTTCTTC. The encoded protein is CSANSGVNNEQFF.

This clonotype appeared many times. The chain links TRBV28 to TRBJ1-5, with D unclear. This CDR3 comprises 14 residues. Germline assignment: CDR1 MDHEN and CDR2 SYDVKM. With 2 bases removed from V and 1 base from J, the gap between germline ends came to 6 bases. In DNA form, the CDR3 reads TGTGCCAGCAGTTTAAGGCAGAGCAATCAGCCCCAGCATTTT. This gives the protein CASSLRQSNQPQHF.

The chain joins TRBV5-6 to TRBJ2-5; 11 nucleotides line up with TRBD1. Unmatched junction bases numbered 6, after V lost 1 base and J lost 4 bases. This CDR3 comprises 16 residues. Germline V lookup: CDR1 SGHDT, CDR2 YYEEEE. In DNA, the CDR3 is TGTGCCAGCAGCTTGTGGACGGGACAGGGGGTAGAGACCCAGTACTTC. It yields the protein CASSLWTGQGVETQYF.

Only a few counts were recorded for this clonotype. Relative to the germline gene, one junction end is altered; a read error may explain this. The chain has TRBV7-2 and TRBJ2-2; D possibly corresponds to TRBD2 (5 bases). This CDR3 region has 13 residues. CDR1 SGHTA and CDR2 FQGNSA come from the germline V gene. CDR3 nucleotide sequence: TGTGCCAGCAGCTTATTTCAGATCGGGGAGCTGGTTTTT. Translation gives CASSLFQIGELVF.

This clonotype has a count of ten or more. The J gene is TRBJ1-1, the V gene TRBV28; D ambiguous. This CDR3 is built from 12 residues. Germline CDR1 MDHEN, CDR2 SYDVKM. The V gene lost 3 bases and the J gene lost 5 bases, with 7 bases spanning the gap. CDR3 DNA: TGTGCCAGCAGTTTCAGGCCTACTGAAGCTTTCTTT. It encodes CASSFRPTEAFF. Full variable domain (outside the CDR3, taken from reference TRBV28 and TRBJ1-1): DVKVTQSSRYLVKRTGEKVFLECVQDMDHENMFWYRQDPGLGLRLIYFSYDVKMKEKGDIPEGYSVSREKKERFSLILESASTNQTSMYLCASSFRPTEAFFGQGTRLTVV.

In regard to this clonotype: Germline and junction disagree at one end, which may indicate a read error. The chain recombines TRBV30 with TRBJ1-5; possible D gene TRBD1, 6 bases. The germline gives CDR1 GTSNPN, CDR2 SVGIG (reference sequence). The CDR3 runs to 12 residues. The CDR3 bases are TGTACCTGGGGGGCCTTCAATCAGCCCCAGCATTTT. Translated: CTWGAFNQPQHF.

The chain uses TRBV9 and TRBJ1-2, with a weak D call TRBD1 (5 bases). The CDR3 sequence is 13 residues long. The germline CDR1 and CDR2 sequences are SGDLS and YYNGEE. V lost 0 bases to trimming and J lost 8 bases, with 11 bases between them. Here the CDR3 DNA reads TGTGCCAGCAGCGTAGAGCCGGGGCGCGGCTACACCTTC. Its protein is CASSVEPGRGYTF.

The CDR3: CAWGLYTGELFF. CDR3 in DNA: TGTGCCTGGGGTCTGTACACCGGGGAGCTGTTTTTT. This chain links TRBV30 with TRBJ2-2; D not certain. Trimming stripped 5 bases from V and 3 bases from J, with 7 bases between. There are 12 residues in the CDR3. Germline assignment: CDR1 GTSNPN and CDR2 SVGIG (reference sequence).

In this sample, this clonotype turned up a few times. The chain combines TRBV9 with TRBJ1-1; 10 nucleotides line up with TRBD1. From germline, CDR1 is SGDLS and CDR2 YYNGEE. The CDR3 sequence is 15 residues long. V shed 2 bases, J shed 6 bases, and the junction held 7 bases outside the gene matches. The CDR3 here is CASSVEGTGVSEAFF. CDR3 sequence (DNA): TGTGCCAGCAGCGTCGAAGGGACAGGGGTTTCTGAAGCTTTCTTT.

This clonotype was seen many times. V gene TRBV12-5 combines with J gene TRBJ2-2; D gene uncertain. This CDR3 comprises 13 residues. Trimming cost V 5 bases and J 6 bases, with 10 bases left between them. Germline loops: CDR1 LGHNT, CDR2 FRNRAP. CDR3 amino acids: CASGMDLSGELFF. The CDR3 DNA follows: TGTGCTAGTGGTATGGACCTCTCCGGGGAGCTGTTTTTT.

The rearrangement links TRBV6-5 to TRBJ1-5, with D perhaps matching TRBD1 (6 bases). The V and J ends lost 4 bases and 5 bases respectively, with 12 bases between them. The CDR3 has 14 amino acids. CDR1 and CDR2 from the germline V gene are MNHEY and SVGAGI. CDR3 coding DNA: TGTGCCAGCAGTTCGCGGCAGGGGTATCAGCCCCAGCATTTT. This codes for CASSSRQGYQPQHF.

This clonotype was found many times. The chain is built from TRBV28 and TRBJ2-7; TRBD1 might be the D (6 bases). Germline values: CDR1 MDHEN, CDR2 SYDVKM. V was trimmed by 4 bases and J by 6 bases, leaving 22 bases between them. The CDR3 contains 16 residues. CDR3 nucleotides: TGTGCCAGCAGTTCTTGGGACATCGCCCAGTATAGCGAGCAGTACTTC. It specifies CASSSWDIAQYSEQYF.

This clonotype occurred a few times. V usage is TRBV7-2 and J usage is TRBJ2-3, with 14 bases lining up with TRBD2. V was pared by 2 bases and J by 6 bases, with 7 bases of the junction left unmatched. The CDR3 extends over 17 amino acids. CDR1 is SGHTA, CDR2 FQGNSA, per germline. The CDR3 reads CASSLTGTSGSSDTQYF. CDR3 nucleotide sequence: TGTGCCAGCAGCTTAACCGGGACTAGCGGGAGTAGTGATACGCAGTATTTT.

The rearrangement uses TRBV6-1 and TRBJ1-6; D gene ambiguous. Looked up from germline, CDR1 is MNHNS and CDR2 is SASEGT. V was shortened by 6 bases and J by 9 bases, with 24 bases between the two germline ends. This CDR3 comprises 17 residues. The chain's CDR3 is CASSLFHIQGYGSPLHF. The CDR3 nucleotides read TGTGCCAGCAGCCTATTTCACATTCAAGGTTATGGTTCACCCCTCCACTTT.

J is TRBJ1-1 and V is TRBV7-6; D not resolved. This CDR3 comprises 17 residues. Germline lookup yields CDR1 SGHVS and CDR2 FNYEAQ. The V end lost 5 bases, the J end lost 1 base, and 20 bases lay between the germline ends. The chain's CDR3 is CASSQQSPFQSNTEAFF. DNA for the CDR3: TGTGCCAGCAGCCAACAGAGTCCATTTCAGTCGAACACTGAAGCTTTCTTT.

This clonotype was seen repeatedly, ten times or more. V is TRBV12-3 or TRBV12-4 and J is TRBJ2-2, with D unresolved. There are 14 residues in the CDR3. Trimming shortened V by 6 bases and J by 3 bases, and 11 bases separated the two germline ends. CDR3 sequence: CASSPPLYTGELFF. CDR3 bases: TGTGCCAGCAGCCCCCCATTGTACACCGGGGAGCTGTTTTTT.

This clonotype has ten or more counts. The chain joins TRBV12-3 or TRBV12-4 to TRBJ1-1; 9 nucleotides align to TRBD1. This CDR3 is 15 amino acids long. The trim removed 4 bases at V and 3 bases at J, leaving 6 bases unmatched. Here the CDR3 DNA reads TGTGCCAGCAGTTCCCGACAGGGGGGGGACACTGAAGCTTTCTTT. Protein: CASSSRQGGDTEAFF.